This TCR beta chain is drawn from a study of control samples from healthy donors and cancer patients (TCRdb year 2020). The library was made by the immunoSEQ multiplex PCR assay. TCRdb provides this immuneACCESS table in a form limited to in-frame rearrangements. Some clones are lacking; in checked studies, under half of them reflect an unresolved V gene, and why the rest are absent is not known. Present in this sample are some 98,000 clones, approximately 84% of which were seen just once. The biggest ten clones account for around 35% of the sample. Including the terminal cysteine and phenylalanine, the CDR3 comprises 13 residues. Kept here is only the CDR3 DNA, which spans 39 bases and is read in frame from base 1. CDR1 and CDR2, per the germline V gene, are MNHEY and SVGAGI. V is clipped by 6 bases and J by 8 bases, and the sequence between their germline boundaries is 16 bases long. About this clone itself: Its antigen remains unidentified. No much larger clonotype is one base removed from it; base qualities were not supplied.

The clonotype was recovered from a man aged 65-85 years with lung cancer. This sequence uses TRBV6-5 and TRBJ1-2, with a tentative D gene TRBD1 over 5 matching bases. The sequencing input was PBMCs. Read as DNA, the sequence is TGTGCCAGCAGGGGGCCCTACCCTAGCGGCTACACCTTC. Its protein product is CASRGPYPSGYTF.